Here is one T cell receptor (beta chain) with its context. What it recognizes is unknown. An assay was performed, and its level was deep. Clones were read by immunoSEQ multiplex PCR, and TCRdb kept only the in-frame ones, dropping some. This table has millions of clones, under 95% appearing once. The sample belongs to a study of shared clonotypes between healthy human individuals. On the study more broadly: The donor group consisted of a couple of women and three men, aged 18 to 49.

The CDR3 extends over 15 amino acids. Germline CDR1 is SGHVS and CDR2 is FNYEAQ. Trimming cost V 3 bases and J 5 bases; bases outside gene matches: 10. Study findings and constraints: Among the subsets, naive ones generally showed larger estimated richness than memory ones. Compared with clonotypes that all four donors shared, non-shared clonotypes had lower generation probabilities.

Naive CD8 populations comprised CD45RO-negative cells positively selected for CCR7, excluding terminally differentiated effector memory CD45RA+ cells. The chain combines TRBV7-6 with TRBJ2-7; 7 bases agree with TRBD2. This TCR derives from a man between 18 and 29 years old in good health. Some clones in this sample may be carry-over from other donors' samples. Source material: naive CD8+ T cells from PBMCs. The CDR3 here is CASSFLWGGFDEQYF. The CDR3 region has the DNA TGTGCCAGCAGCTTCTTGTGGGGGGGGTTCGACGAGCAGTACTTC.